This T cell receptor (beta chain) came from a study of shared clonotypes between healthy human individuals. Study at large: Per donor, CD8 memory used one plate, CD8 naive used two, CD4 memory used three and CD4 naive used three.

DNA at approximately 200 ng, roughly 27,000 T cell genomes, went into sorted-subset replicate PCRs. The protocol was immunoSEQ multiplex PCR, while the TCRdb copy is restricted to in-frame clones and leaves out a portion. This table holds more than 2,000,000 clones, 85% to 95% found once. General observations from the study: Sampling included only blood; tissue repertoires likely differ. Naive subsets typically showed greater estimated richness than memory subsets.

In germline, CDR1 is LGHNA, CDR2 YNFKEQ. The CDR3 spans 16 residues. Trimming removed 0 bases from V and 9 bases from J; junction bases left unmatched: 8. Remarks on this clone: Its specificity is not known.

Sequences were obtained from naive CD4+ T cells from PBMCs. Subset given: CD45RA+ positively selected. This receptor was taken from a man aged 18 to 29 in good health. Some clones in this sample may be carry-over from other donors' samples. This chain links TRBV4-2 with TRBJ2-1; 10 nucleotides line up with TRBD2. The CDR3 spells CASSQEPSGRGAEQFF. The CDR3 DNA sequence: TGTGCCAGCAGCCAAGAGCCTAGCGGGAGAGGCGCTGAGCAGTTCTTC.